This T cell receptor beta chain came from a study of graft-versus-host responses after intestinal transplantation. Study-level information: Recipients across the board were started on anti-thymocyte globulin induction, then kept on tacrolimus and steroids for 2 to 4 years.

Profiling relied on immunoSEQ multiplex PCR, and the TCRdb table lists in-frame clones only, not all of them. Of over 100,000 clones listed, 85% to 95% are singletons. This clone was picked up one time. What it binds is not known. Germline CDR1 and CDR2: MGHRA and YSYEKL. Trimming removed 3 bases from V and 2 bases from J; junction bases left unmatched: 13. CDR3 size: 17 residues. Whole-study results and caveats: Detection of GvH clones occurred in recipient marrow, and some had their first appearance in ileum or blood. Early after transplant, HvG clones declined as circulating GvH clones peaked.

This receptor was identified in a human donor who was the organ donor for an intestinal transplant. Sequences were derived from unstimulated CD8+ T cells sorted from spleen or lymph node cells, sampled before transplant. The chain is built from TRBV4-1 and TRBJ2-7; 7 bases are a match to TRBD2. Here the CDR3 DNA reads TGCGCCAGCAGCCACATTATGACTAGCCCGAGCACCTACGAGCAGTACTTC. It is translated as CASSHIMTSPSTYEQYF.